Shown below are 17 T cell receptor beta chains from a single sample sequenced in a study of memory CD4+ T cells and cytomegalovirus serostatus. Sequencing was performed with immunoSEQ multiplex PCR; in TCRdb, only in-frame clones are kept and a portion is missing. Among 80,000 to 100,000 clones, around 80% were seen once, and the ten largest hold 3.6%. The sort gate was single viable CD3+CD4+CD8-CD45RO+ cells for memory CD4+ T cells. Sequenced input: memory CD4+ T cells from blood. These receptors came from an adult in good health and CMV-seropositive.

The chain links TRBV29-1 to TRBJ2-3, with 8 bases aligning to TRBD2. V lost 4 bases to trimming and J lost 4 bases; unmatched junction nucleotides: 4. The CDR3 has 13 amino acids. Germline CDR1 and CDR2: SQVTM and ANQGSEA. The CDR3 is CSVGAGVADTQYF. CDR3 DNA sequence: TGCAGCGTTGGAGCGGGAGTGGCAGATACGCAGTATTTT.

The chain combines TRBV11-2 with TRBJ2-7, with D hard to call. The CDR3 is 13 amino acids. Trimming took off 6 bases at V and 2 bases at J, with 11 bases between the two ends. Per the germline V gene, CDR1 is SGHAT and CDR2 is FQNNGV. The CDR3 spells CASSPQFAYEQYF. CDR3 bases: TGTGCCAGCAGTCCCCAGTTTGCCTACGAGCAGTACTTC.

J is TRBJ1-5 and V is TRBV2, with D uncertain. CDR3 length: 11 amino acids. Germline V gene sequence: CDR1 SNHLY, CDR2 FYNNEI. The germline V and J ends were trimmed by 4 bases and 7 bases, with 5 bases remaining between them. The CDR3 sequence is CASSVEQPQHF. The DNA for the CDR3 is TGTGCCAGCAGTGTGGAGCAGCCCCAGCATTTT.

CDR3 nucleotide sequence: TGCGCCAGCAGCCAATTTTCCGGGTCGGGCACAGATACGCAGTATTTT. Translated, it gives CASSQFSGSGTDTQYF. The rearrangement links TRBV4-1 to TRBJ2-3; D gene ambiguous. The V end was cut by 2 bases, the J end by 1 base, with 13 bases between. This CDR3 region has 16 residues. The germline V gene encodes CDR1 MGHRA and CDR2 YSYEKL.

The J gene is TRBJ2-7, the V gene TRBV2, with 7 bases matching TRBD2. Germline V CDR1 and CDR2: SNHLY, FYNNEI. This CDR3 has 16 amino acids. The junction had 13 bases not matched to a gene; V was cut back by 1 base and J by 7 bases. The CDR3 region is CASSEGSGILMGEQYF. CDR3 DNA: TGTGCCAGCAGTGAAGGGAGCGGGATCCTTATGGGGGAGCAGTACTTC.

This clone has a handful of counts. The V call is TRBV5-6, the J call TRBJ1-5, with 9 bases fitting TRBD1. The CDR3 loop spans 16 amino acids. The V segment lost 3 bases and the J segment 6 bases; nucleotides outside the gene matches: 10. The germline CDR1 and CDR2 sequences are SGHDT and YYEEEE. DNA for the CDR3: TGTGCCAGCAGCTCGAACCGGGACAGGGAGAGTCAGCCCCAGCATTTT. This sequence encodes CASSSNRDRESQPQHF.

This rearrangement joins TRBV28 to TRBJ2-7; tentative D call: TRBD2 (6 bases). Germline CDR1 reads MDHEN; CDR2 reads SYDVKM. Between the trimmed V and J ends, which lost 6 bases and 2 bases, there was a span of 11 bases. The CDR3 loop spans 13 amino acids. In DNA form, the CDR3 reads TGTGCCAGCAGACGGGGGACCCCCTACGAGCAGTACTTC. Translated: CASRRGTPYEQYF.

This clone appeared a few times. This chain joins TRBV4-1 and TRBJ1-2; D not resolved. CDR3 length: 13 residues. The germline CDR1 and CDR2 sequences are MGHRA and YSYEKL. Trimming removed 4 bases at V and 6 bases at J, with 12 bases between. CDR3 nucleotides: TGCGCCAGCAGCCCGGCCGGAGTGGATGGCTACACCTTC. As protein: CASSPAGVDGYTF.

A few counts support this clone. The rearrangement uses TRBV29-1 and TRBJ1-2; no firm D call. Germline V gene data show CDR1 as SQVTM and CDR2 as ANQGSEA. The CDR3 contains 12 residues. The V end was cut by 2 bases, the J end by 4 bases, with 8 bases between. The CDR3 loop is CSVERGTYGYTF. CDR3 DNA: TGCAGCGTTGAACGGGGAACCTATGGCTACACCTTC.

The V gene is TRBV7-9, the J gene TRBJ2-1, with 8 bases matching TRBD1. The CDR3 loop spans 16 amino acids. Unmatched junction bases numbered 4, after V lost 1 base and J lost 2 bases. Germline values: CDR1 SEHNR, CDR2 FQNEAQ (reference sequence). The DNA for the CDR3 is TGTGCCAGCAGCTTAGTACAGGGGGAGGCCTACAATGAGCAGTTCTTC. Translated: CASSLVQGEAYNEQFF. The variable domain in full, with the rest retrieved from reference TRBV7-9 and TRBJ2-1, is DTGVSQNPRHKITKRGQNVTFRCDPISEHNRLYWYRQTLGQGPEFLTYFQNEAQLEKSRLLSDRFSAERPKGSFSTLEIQRTEQGDSAMYLCASSLVQGEAYNEQFFGPGTRLTVL.

V and J are TRBV20-1 and TRBJ2-1, with 8 bases fitting TRBD2. This CDR3 contains 11 residues. The germline CDR1 and CDR2 sequences are DFQATT and SNEGSKA (reference sequence). V was pared by 0 bases and J by 12 bases, with 1 base of the junction left unmatched. CDR3 loop: CSARDGRGQFF. The CDR3 region has the DNA TGCAGTGCTAGAGACGGGAGGGGGCAGTTCTTC.

This chain joins TRBV7-4 and TRBJ2-4; D is perhaps TRBD1 (6 bases). Germline V gene lookup returns CDR1 SGHVT and CDR2 SQSDAQ. The ends were cut back, 0 bases at V and 8 bases at J, with 20 bases in the middle. The CDR3 totals 17 residues. CDR3 DNA: TGTGCCAGCAGCTTAGCGGACACCAGGGGTCGTGGCCACATTCAGTACTTC. This codes for CASSLADTRGRGHIQYF.

The chain joins TRBV4-2 to TRBJ1-2; no clear D. V shed 0 bases and J shed 1 base, with 9 bases lying between them. The CDR3 is 15 residues long. Germline V gene lookup returns CDR1 LGHNA and CDR2 YNFKEQ. This chain's CDR3 is CASSQDAGVNYGYTF. CDR3 DNA sequence: TGTGCCAGCAGCCAAGATGCCGGAGTTAACTATGGCTACACCTTC.

This clone has just a few counts. This CDR3 reads CASTQSAGVGNIQYF. In DNA, the CDR3 is TGTGCCAGTACCCAATCGGCAGGGGTCGGAAACATTCAGTACTTC. This chain links TRBV19 with TRBJ2-4, with D possibly being TRBD1 (6 bases). V gave up 7 bases and J gave up 6 bases, with 19 bases separating them. The CDR3 contains 15 residues. Germline V gives CDR1 LNHDA, CDR2 SQIVND (reference sequence). The full variable domain, with the rest looked up from reference TRBV19 and TRBJ2-4, is DGGITQSPKYLFRKEGQNVTLSCEQNLNHDAMYWYRQDPGQGLRLIYYSQIVNDFQKGDIAEGYSVSREKKESFPLTVTSAQKNPTAFYLCASTQSAGVGNIQYFGAGTRLSVL.

V usage is TRBV10-3 and J usage is TRBJ1-1; TRBD1 aligns across 8 bases. V gave up 5 bases and J gave up 11 bases; unmatched junction bases: 10. The V gene's germline CDR1 is ENHRY and CDR2 SYGVKD. The CDR3 contains 13 residues. CDR3 protein: CAISPGQALGAFF. DNA for the CDR3: TGTGCCATCAGTCCGGGACAGGCCCTCGGGGCTTTCTTT.

This clone was seen a handful of times. V gene TRBV6-5 combines with J gene TRBJ1-5; D may be TRBD1 (6 bases). The CDR3 runs to 14 residues. Germline V CDR1 and CDR2: MNHEY, SVGAGI. V lost 6 bases and J 1 base, leaving 10 bases between the germline ends. The DNA of the CDR3 is TGTGCCAGCAGCCGAACAGGGAGCAATCAGCCCCAGCATTTT. This sequence encodes CASSRTGSNQPQHF.

This clone was seen a handful of times. This sequence joins TRBV28 and TRBJ1-5; no definite D call. Germline V gene data show CDR1 as MDHEN and CDR2 as SYDVKM. V was cut by 7 bases and J by 2 bases, with 6 bases left in between. The CDR3 contains 12 residues. Here the CDR3 DNA reads TGTGCCAGCATGCCAGGCAATCAGCCCCAGCATTTT. It translates to CASMPGNQPQHF.